The 5 T cell receptor beta chains below were found in one sample sequenced in a study of human T cells and chemical hapten exposure. TCRdb processed the RACE reads anew with MiXCR; each CDR3 protein has one entry. The table shows just over 80,000 distinct CDR3 sequences, with about 10% occurring only once. Time point in this sample: patch test 1, 2 weeks after DPC sensitization. Treatment given: therapeutic diphenylcyclopropenone sensitization with weekly scalp DPC. This sample comprised whole blood, obtained in connection with sensitization to the hapten diphenylcyclopropenone (DPC). These receptors were collected from a woman aged 45-59 years with alopecia areata. Some clones in this sample may be carry-over from other donors' samples.

The chain links TRBV20-1 to TRBJ1-2; perhaps TRBD1 as D (5 bases). Trimming took 0 bases from V and 5 from J, leaving 10 bases between them. The CDR3 has 13 residues. The germline V gene encodes CDR1 DFQATT and CDR2 SNEGSKA (reference sequence). The CDR3 DNA sequence: TGCAGTGCTAGAGATTCTAAGGGGTATGGCTACACCTTC. Translating gives CSARDSKGYGYTF.

This clonotype was seen ten or more times. The chain combines TRBV18 with TRBJ1-1; D perhaps matches TRBD1 (5 bases). V was shortened by 5 bases and J by 5 bases, with 15 bases between the two germline ends. Germline lookup yields CDR1 KGHSH and CDR2 LQKENI. CDR3 length equals 14 residues. The CDR3 loop is CASSGQGGTTEAFF. DNA of the CDR3: TGTGCCAGCTCAGGGCAGGGAGGGACGACTGAAGCTTTCTTT.

In its sample, this clonotype was seen a few times. The gene calls are TRBV4-3 and TRBJ2-7, with 7 nucleotides matching TRBD1. The CDR3 totals 15 residues. Per the germline V gene, CDR1 is LGHNA and CDR2 is YSLEER. V lost 3 bases and J lost 0; bases outside the gene matches: 5. The CDR3 loop reads CASSQAGTASYEQYF. The CDR3 nucleotides are TGCGCCAGCAGCCAGGCCGGGACAGCCTCCTACGAGCAGTACTTC.

This clonotype was found many times. The chain's CDR3 is CASSSNTGSNQPQHF. DNA for the CDR3: TGTGCCAGCAGCTCAAACACAGGTTCCAATCAGCCCCAGCATTTT. The rearrangement joins TRBV11-2 to TRBJ1-5, with D perhaps TRBD1 (5 bases). The ends were cut back, 4 bases at V and 3 bases at J, with 13 bases in the middle. The CDR3 covers 15 residues. In germline, CDR1 is SGHAT, CDR2 FQNNGV.

Remarks on this clonotype: Germline and junction disagree at one end, which may indicate a read error. The chain uses TRBV20-1 and TRBJ1-5; D is unresolved. This CDR3 contains 15 residues. Germline V gene data show CDR1 as DFQATT and CDR2 as SNEGSKA (reference sequence). CDR3 sequence: CSARGVHGYNQPQHF. The CDR3, as DNA: TGCAGTGCGAGAGGAGTTCACGGCTACAATCAGCCCCAGCATTTT.